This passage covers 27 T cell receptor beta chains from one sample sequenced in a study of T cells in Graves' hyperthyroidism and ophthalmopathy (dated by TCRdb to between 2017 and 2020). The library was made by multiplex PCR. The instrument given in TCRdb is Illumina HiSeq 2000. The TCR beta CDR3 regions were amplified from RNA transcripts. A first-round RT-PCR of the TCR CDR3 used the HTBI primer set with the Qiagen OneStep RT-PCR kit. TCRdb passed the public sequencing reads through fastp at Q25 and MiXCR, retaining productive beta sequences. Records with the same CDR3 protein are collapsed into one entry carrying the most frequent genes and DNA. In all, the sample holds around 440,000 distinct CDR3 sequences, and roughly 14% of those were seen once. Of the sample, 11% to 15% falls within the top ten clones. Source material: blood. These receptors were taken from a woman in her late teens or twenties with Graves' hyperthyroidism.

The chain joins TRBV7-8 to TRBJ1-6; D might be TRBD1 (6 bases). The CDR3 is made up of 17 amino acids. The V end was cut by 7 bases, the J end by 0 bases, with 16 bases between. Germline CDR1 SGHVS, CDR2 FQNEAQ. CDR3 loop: CASINKGVSSYNSPLHF. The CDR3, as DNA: TGTGCCAGCATCAATAAGGGGGTGAGCTCCTATAATTCACCCCTCCACTTT.

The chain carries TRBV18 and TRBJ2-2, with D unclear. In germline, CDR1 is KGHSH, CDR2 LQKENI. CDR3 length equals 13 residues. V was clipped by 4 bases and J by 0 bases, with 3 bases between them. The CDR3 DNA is TGTGCCAGCTCACAATCGAACACCGGGGAGCTGTTTTTT. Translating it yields CASSQSNTGELFF.

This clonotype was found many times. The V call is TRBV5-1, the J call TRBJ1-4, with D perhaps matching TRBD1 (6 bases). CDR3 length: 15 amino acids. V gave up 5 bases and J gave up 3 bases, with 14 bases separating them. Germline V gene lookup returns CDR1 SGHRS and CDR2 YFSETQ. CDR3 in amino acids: CASRPRRGPNEKLFF. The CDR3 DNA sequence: TGCGCCAGCAGGCCACGCAGGGGCCCTAATGAAAAACTGTTTTTT.

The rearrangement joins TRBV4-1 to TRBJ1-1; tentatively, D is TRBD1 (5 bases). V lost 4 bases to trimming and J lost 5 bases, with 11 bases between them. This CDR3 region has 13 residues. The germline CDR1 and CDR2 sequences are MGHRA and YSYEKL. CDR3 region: CASSRREGTEAFF. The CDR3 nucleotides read TGCGCCAGCAGCCGCAGGGAGGGTACTGAAGCTTTCTTT.

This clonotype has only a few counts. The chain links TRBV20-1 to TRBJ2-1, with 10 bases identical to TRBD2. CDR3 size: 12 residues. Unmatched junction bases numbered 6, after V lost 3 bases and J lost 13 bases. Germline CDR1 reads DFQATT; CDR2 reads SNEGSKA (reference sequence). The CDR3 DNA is TGCAGTGCTAGGATTAGCGGGGGGCCACAGTTCTTC. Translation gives CSARISGGPQFF.

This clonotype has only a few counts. CDR3 residues: CSARDGGRALSYEQYF. The CDR3 DNA sequence: TGCAGTGCTAGAGATGGGGGTAGGGCGCTATCCTACGAGCAGTACTTC. The V and J genes are TRBV20-1 and TRBJ2-7, with D possibly called TRBD1 or TRBD2 (5 bases each). The length of the CDR3 is 16 residues. Germline V gives CDR1 DFQATT, CDR2 SNEGSKA (reference sequence). Trimming took off 0 bases at V and 1 base at J, with 16 bases between the two ends.

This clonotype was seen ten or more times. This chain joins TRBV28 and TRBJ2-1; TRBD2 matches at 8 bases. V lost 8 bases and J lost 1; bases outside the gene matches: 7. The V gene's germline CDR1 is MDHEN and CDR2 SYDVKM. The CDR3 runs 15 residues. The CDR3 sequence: CASADGGVSYNEQFF. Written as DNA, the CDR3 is TGTGCCAGCGCTGACGGGGGGGTATCCTACAATGAGCAGTTCTTC.

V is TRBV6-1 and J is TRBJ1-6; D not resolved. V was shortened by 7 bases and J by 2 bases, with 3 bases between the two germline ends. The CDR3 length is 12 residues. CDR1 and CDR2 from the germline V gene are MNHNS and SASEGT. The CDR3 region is CASNTYNSPLHF. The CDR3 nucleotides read TGTGCCAGCAACACCTATAATTCACCCCTCCACTTT.

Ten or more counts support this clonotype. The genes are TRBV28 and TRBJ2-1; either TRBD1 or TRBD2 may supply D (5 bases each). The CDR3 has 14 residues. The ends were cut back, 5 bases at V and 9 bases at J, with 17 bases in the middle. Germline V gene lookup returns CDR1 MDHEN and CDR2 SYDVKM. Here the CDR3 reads CASSLPGLQGEQFF. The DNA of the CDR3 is TGTGCCAGCAGTCTACCGGGGCTCCAGGGTGAGCAGTTCTTC.

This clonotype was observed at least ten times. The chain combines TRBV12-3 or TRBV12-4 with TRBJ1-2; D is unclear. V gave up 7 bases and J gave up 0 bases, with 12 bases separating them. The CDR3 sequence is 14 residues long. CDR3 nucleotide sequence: TGTGCCAGCACCCGAGAGGGTGCTAACTATGGCTACACCTTC. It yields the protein CASTREGANYGYTF.

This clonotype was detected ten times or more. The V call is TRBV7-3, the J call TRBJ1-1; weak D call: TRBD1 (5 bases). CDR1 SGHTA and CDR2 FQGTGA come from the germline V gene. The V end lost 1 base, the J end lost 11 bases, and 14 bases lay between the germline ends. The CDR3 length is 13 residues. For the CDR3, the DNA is TGTGCCAGCAGCTTAATGTTGGGTTGGGGGGCTTTCTTT. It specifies CASSLMLGWGAFF.

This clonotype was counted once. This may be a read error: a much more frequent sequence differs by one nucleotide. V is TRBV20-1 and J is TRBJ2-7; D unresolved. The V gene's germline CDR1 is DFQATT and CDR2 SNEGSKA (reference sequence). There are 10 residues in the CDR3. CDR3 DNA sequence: TGCAGTGCTGCGGTCTACGAGCGGTACTTC. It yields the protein CSAAVYERYF.

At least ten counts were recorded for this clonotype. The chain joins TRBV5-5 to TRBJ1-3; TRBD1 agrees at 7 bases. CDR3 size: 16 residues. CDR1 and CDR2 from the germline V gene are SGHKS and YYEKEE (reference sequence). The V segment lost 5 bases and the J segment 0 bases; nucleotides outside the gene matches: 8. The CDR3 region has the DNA TGTGCCAGCAGGCTACAGGGGCCACTCTCTGGAAACACCATATATTTT. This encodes CASRLQGPLSGNTIYF.

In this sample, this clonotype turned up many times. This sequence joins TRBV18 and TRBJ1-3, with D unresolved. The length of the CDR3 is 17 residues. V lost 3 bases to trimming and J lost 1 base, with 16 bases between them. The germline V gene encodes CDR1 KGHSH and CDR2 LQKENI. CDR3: CASSPNRGTLSGNTIYF. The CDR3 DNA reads TGTGCCAGCTCACCGAATCGGGGAACGCTTTCTGGAAACACCATATATTTT.

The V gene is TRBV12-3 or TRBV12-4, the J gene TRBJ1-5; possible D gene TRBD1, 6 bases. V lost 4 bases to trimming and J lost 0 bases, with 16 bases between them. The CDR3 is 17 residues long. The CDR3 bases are TGTGCCAGCAGTTCCCGTCTAGACAGGCATAGCAATCAGCCCCAGCATTTT. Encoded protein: CASSSRLDRHSNQPQHF.

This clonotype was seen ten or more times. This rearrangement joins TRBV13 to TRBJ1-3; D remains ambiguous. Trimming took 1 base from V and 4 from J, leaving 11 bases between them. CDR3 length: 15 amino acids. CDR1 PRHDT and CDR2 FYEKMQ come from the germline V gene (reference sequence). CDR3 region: CASSLDKGFGNTIYF. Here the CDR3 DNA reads TGTGCCAGCAGCTTAGACAAGGGCTTCGGAAACACCATATATTTT. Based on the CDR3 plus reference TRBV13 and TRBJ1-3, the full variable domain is AAGVIQSPRHLIKEKRETATLKCYPIPRHDTVYWYQQGPGQDPQFLISFYEKMQSDKGSIPDRFSAQQFSDYHSELNMSSLELGDSALYFCASSLDKGFGNTIYFGEGSWLTVV.

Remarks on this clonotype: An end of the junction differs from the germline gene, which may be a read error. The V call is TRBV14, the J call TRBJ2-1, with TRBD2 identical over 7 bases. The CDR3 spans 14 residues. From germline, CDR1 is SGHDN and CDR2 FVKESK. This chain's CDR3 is CASSEERGHREQFF. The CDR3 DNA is TGTGCCAGCAGCGAAGAGCGGGGTCACAGAGAGCAGTTCTTC. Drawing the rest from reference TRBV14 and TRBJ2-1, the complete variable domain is EAGVTQFPSHSVIEKGQTVTLRCDPISGHDNLYWYRRVMGKEIKFLLHFVKESKQDESGMPNNRFLAERTGGTYSTLKVQPAELEDSGVYFCASSEERGHREQFFGPGTRLTVL.

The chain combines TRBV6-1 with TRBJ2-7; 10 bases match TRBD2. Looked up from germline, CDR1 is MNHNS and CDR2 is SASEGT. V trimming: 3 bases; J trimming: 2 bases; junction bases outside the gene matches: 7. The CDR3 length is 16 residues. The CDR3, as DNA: TGTGCCAGCAGTGAGTATTGGACTAGCGGCGCCTACGAGCAGTACTTC. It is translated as CASSEYWTSGAYEQYF.

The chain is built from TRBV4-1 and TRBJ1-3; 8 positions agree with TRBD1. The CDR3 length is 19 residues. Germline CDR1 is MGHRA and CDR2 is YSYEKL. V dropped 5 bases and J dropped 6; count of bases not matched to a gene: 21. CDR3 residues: CASSSRPPSRDRSQNTIYF. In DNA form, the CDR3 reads TGCGCCAGCAGCAGCCGCCCCCCGTCTCGGGACAGGAGCCAAAACACCATATATTTT.

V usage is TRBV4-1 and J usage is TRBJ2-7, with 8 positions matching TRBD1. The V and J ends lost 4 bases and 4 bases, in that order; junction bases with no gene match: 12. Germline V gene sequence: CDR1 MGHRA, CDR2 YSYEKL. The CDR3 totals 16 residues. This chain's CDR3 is CASSPIVGQGQYEQYF. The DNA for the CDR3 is TGCGCCAGCAGCCCAATTGTCGGACAGGGCCAATACGAGCAGTACTTC.

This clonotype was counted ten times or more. The CDR3, as DNA: TGCGCCAGCAGCCCCAGACGGGGAGCCAAAAACATTCAGTACTTC. This sequence encodes CASSPRRGAKNIQYF. The chain combines TRBV5-1 with TRBJ2-4; the D gene is possibly TRBD2 (5 bases). The V end was cut by 4 bases, the J end by 0 bases, with 11 bases between. This CDR3 is 15 amino acids long. Per the germline V gene, CDR1 is SGHRS and CDR2 is YFSETQ. The variable domain in full, completed from reference TRBV5-1 and TRBJ2-4, reads KAGVTQTPRYLIKTRGQQVTLSCSPISGHRSVSWYQQTPGQGLQFLFEYFSETQRNKGNFPGRFSGRQFSNSRSEMNVSTLELGDSALYLCASSPRRGAKNIQYFGAGTRLSVL.

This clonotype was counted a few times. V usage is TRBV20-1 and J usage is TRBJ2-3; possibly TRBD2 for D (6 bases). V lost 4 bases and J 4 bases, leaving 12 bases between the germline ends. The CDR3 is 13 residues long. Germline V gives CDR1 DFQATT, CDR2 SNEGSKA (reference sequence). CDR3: CSATRGFADTQYF. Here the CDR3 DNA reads TGCAGTGCTACCCGGGGGTTTGCAGATACGCAGTATTTT.

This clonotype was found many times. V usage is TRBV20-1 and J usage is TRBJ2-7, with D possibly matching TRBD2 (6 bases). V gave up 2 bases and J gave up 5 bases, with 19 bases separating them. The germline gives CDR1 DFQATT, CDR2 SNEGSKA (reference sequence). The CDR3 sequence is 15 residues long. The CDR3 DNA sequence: TGCAGTGCTAGACGCCCGGGACTCGGAAAAAACGAGCAGTACTTC. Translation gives CSARRPGLGKNEQYF.

This CDR3 reads CSARFRGEQYF. In DNA form, the CDR3 reads TGCAGTGCTAGGTTTCGGGGGGAGCAGTACTTC. The rearrangement links TRBV20-1 to TRBJ2-7, with a tentative D call TRBD2 (6 bases). The length of the CDR3 is 11 residues. Germline V lookup: CDR1 DFQATT, CDR2 SNEGSKA (reference sequence). V lost 3 bases and J 7 bases, leaving 10 bases between the germline ends.

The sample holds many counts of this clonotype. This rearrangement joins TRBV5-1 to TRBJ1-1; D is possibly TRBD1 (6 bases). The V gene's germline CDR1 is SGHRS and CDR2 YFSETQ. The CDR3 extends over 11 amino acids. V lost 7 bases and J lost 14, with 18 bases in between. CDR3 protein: CASRRGGYVFF. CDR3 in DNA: TGCGCCAGCCGCAGAGGGGGATATGTGTTCTTT. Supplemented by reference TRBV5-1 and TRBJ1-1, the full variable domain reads KAGVTQTPRYLIKTRGQQVTLSCSPISGHRSVSWYQQTPGQGLQFLFEYFSETQRNKGNFPGRFSGRQFSNSRSEMNVSTLELGDSALYLCASRRGGYVFFGQGTRLTVV.

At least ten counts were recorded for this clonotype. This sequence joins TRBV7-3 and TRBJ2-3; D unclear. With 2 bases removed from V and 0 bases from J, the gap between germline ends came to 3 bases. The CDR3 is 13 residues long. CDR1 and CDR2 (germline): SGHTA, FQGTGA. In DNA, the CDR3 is TGTGCCAGCAGCTTACTCAGCACAGATACGCAGTATTTT. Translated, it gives CASSLLSTDTQYF.

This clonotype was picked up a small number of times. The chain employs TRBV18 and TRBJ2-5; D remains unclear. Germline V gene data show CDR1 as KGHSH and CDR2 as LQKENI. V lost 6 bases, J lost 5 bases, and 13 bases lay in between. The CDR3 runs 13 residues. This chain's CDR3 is CASSLNGVETQYF. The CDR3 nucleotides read TGTGCCAGCTCCTTGAACGGCGTGGAGACCCAGTACTTC.